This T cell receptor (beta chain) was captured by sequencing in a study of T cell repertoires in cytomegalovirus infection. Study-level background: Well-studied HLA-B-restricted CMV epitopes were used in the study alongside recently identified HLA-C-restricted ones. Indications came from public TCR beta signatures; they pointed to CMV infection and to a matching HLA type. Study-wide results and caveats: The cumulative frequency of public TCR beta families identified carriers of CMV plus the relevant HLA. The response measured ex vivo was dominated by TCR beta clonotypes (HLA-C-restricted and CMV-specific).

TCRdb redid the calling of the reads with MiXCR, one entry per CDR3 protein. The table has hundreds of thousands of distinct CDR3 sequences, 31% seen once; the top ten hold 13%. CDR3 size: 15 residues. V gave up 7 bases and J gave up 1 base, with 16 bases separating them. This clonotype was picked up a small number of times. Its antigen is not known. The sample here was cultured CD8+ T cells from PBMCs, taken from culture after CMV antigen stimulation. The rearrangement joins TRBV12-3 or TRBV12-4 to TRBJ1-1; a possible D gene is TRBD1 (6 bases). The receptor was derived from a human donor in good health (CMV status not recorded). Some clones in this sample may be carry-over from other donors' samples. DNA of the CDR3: TGTGCCAGCAACAGGGCCGAGGCCAGGAACACTGAAGCTTTCTTT. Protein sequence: CASNRAEARNTEAFF.